The 20 T cell receptor beta chains below come from one sample, sequenced in a study of monozygotic twins with inflammatory bowel disease. TCRdb processed the 5' RACE reads again and assigns one entry to each CDR3 protein, with no DNA. This table holds about 210,000 distinct CDR3 sequences. The sequenced sample consisted of blood. The receptors derive from a human donor with ulcerative colitis or Crohn's disease, or a healthy co-twin of an affected twin (not recorded which).

V is TRBV20-1 and J is TRBJ2-7; checking the TCRdb D call of TRBD1 is not possible without DNA. This CDR3 is 14 amino acids long. Germline V gene lookup returns CDR1 DFQATT and CDR2 SNEGSKA (reference sequence). The CDR3 region is CSARDPGQTYEQYF.

This chain links TRBV18 with TRBJ2-1; TCRdb indicates TRBD1, and absent DNA this call remains unverified. The CDR3 length is 15 residues. Germline assignment: CDR1 KGHSH and CDR2 LQKENI. The CDR3: CASSPRGISYNEQFF.

The chain is built from TRBV12-3 or TRBV12-4 and TRBJ2-1. This CDR3 is 13 amino acids long. The CDR3 loop is CASGLTSYNEQFF.

The rearrangement uses TRBV12-3 or TRBV12-4 and TRBJ2-2. The CDR3 sequence is 14 residues long. CDR3: CASSFGWGTGELFF.

This chain uses TRBV6-1 with TRBJ1-2; with no DNA, the TCRdb D assignment of TRBD1 cannot be verified. The CDR3 runs 17 residues. Germline CDR1 reads MNHNS; CDR2 reads SASEGT. The CDR3 region is CASSEATDRHPGYGYTF.

The chain is built from TRBV5-5 and TRBJ1-2. The CDR3 runs to 12 residues. Germline loops: CDR1 SGHKS, CDR2 YYEKEE (reference sequence). CDR3 residues: CASYGLSGGYTF. Combining the CDR3 with reference TRBV5-5 and TRBJ1-2 gives the whole variable domain DAGVTQSPTHLIKTRGQQVTLRCSPISGHKSVSWYQQVLGQGPQFIFQYYEKEERGRGNFPDRFSARQFPNYSSELNVNALLLGDSALYLCASYGLSGGYTFGSGTRLTVV.

The CDR3 sequence is CSASGAGGPGKTQYF. The chain combines TRBV20-1 with TRBJ2-5; the TCRdb D gene call, TRBD2, has no DNA to confirm it. CDR3 length: 15 amino acids. Germline assignment: CDR1 DFQATT and CDR2 SNEGSKA (reference sequence).

This rearrangement joins TRBV28 to TRBJ2-3; absent DNA, TCRdb's TRBD1 call cannot be checked. CDR3 length equals 13 residues. Germline CDR1 MDHEN, CDR2 SYDVKM. CDR3 sequence: CASSLPGQDTQYF.

The rearrangement joins TRBV1 to TRBJ2-4; with no DNA, the TCRdb D assignment of TRBD1 cannot be verified. TRBV1 is a recognized pseudogene. The CDR3 spans 13 residues. The CDR3 is CTRDSNNKNIQYF.

This chain uses TRBV12-3 or TRBV12-4 with TRBJ1-2; lacking DNA, the TRBD1 call made by TCRdb goes unchecked. The CDR3 is 15 residues long. This CDR3 reads CASRPTGGAGYGYTF.

The gene calls are TRBV12-3 or TRBV12-4 and TRBJ1-2; TCRdb's assignment of TRBD1 cannot be checked, as there is no DNA. The CDR3 is 13 residues long. The CDR3 region is CASTPLGLGGYTF.

The rearrangement joins TRBV20-1 to TRBJ2-3; lacking DNA, the TRBD2 call made by TCRdb goes unchecked. The CDR3 length is 14 residues. The germline V gene encodes CDR1 DFQATT and CDR2 SNEGSKA (reference sequence). CDR3 amino acids: CSARGGRATDTQYF.

V usage is TRBV24-1 and J usage is TRBJ2-2. This CDR3 has 14 amino acids. Germline V CDR1 and CDR2: KGHDR, SFDVKD. The CDR3 region is CATSWGSLPGELFF.

The chain couples TRBV6-1 to TRBJ2-1; checking the TCRdb D call of TRBD2 is not possible without DNA. CDR3 length: 15 residues. Germline V gene sequence: CDR1 MNHNS, CDR2 SASEGT. The CDR3 spells CASTPPLAGVNEQFF.

The chain is built from TRBV20-1 and TRBJ2-7; TCRdb picks TRBD2, but there is no DNA to check that call. This CDR3 spans 16 amino acids. Germline V gives CDR1 DFQATT, CDR2 SNEGSKA (reference sequence). The CDR3 loop is CSALKTRLAGVDEQYF.

The chain joins TRBV12-3 or TRBV12-4 to TRBJ2-3; as DNA is missing, the TRBD2 call by TCRdb cannot be tested. This CDR3 comprises 14 residues. This CDR3 reads CASRRGGASDTQYF.

This chain joins TRBV7-2 and TRBJ2-3. CDR3 length equals 13 residues. The germline CDR1 and CDR2 sequences are SGHTA and FQGNSA. CDR3 sequence reads: CASSRIQTDTQYF.

The chain recombines TRBV10-3 with TRBJ1-2. CDR1 ENHRY and CDR2 SYGVKD come from the germline V gene. There are 16 residues in the CDR3. CDR3 protein: CAISEPLLDTNYGYTF.

The chain is built from TRBV2 and TRBJ2-1; TCRdb's D gene call, TRBD2, goes unchecked for lack of DNA. This CDR3 is built from 15 residues. CDR1 and CDR2 from the germline V gene are SNHLY and FYNNEI. CDR3: CASSELAGLRDEQFF. The full variable domain, completed using reference TRBV2 and TRBJ2-1, is EPEVTQTPSHQVTQMGQEVILRCVPISNHLYFYWYRQILGQKVEFLVSFYNNEISEKSEIFDDQFSVERPDGSNFTLKIRSTKLEDSAMYFCASSELAGLRDEQFFGPGTRLTVL.

This chain connects TRBV20-1 to TRBJ2-7; TCRdb names TRBD1, which stays unverified in the absence of DNA. Germline V gene sequence: CDR1 DFQATT, CDR2 SNEGSKA (reference sequence). The CDR3 totals 16 residues. The CDR3 here is CSAISATLNNNYEQYF.